The 8 T cell receptor beta chains listed next were all sequenced from one sample in a study of CD4 and CD8 cells across lung adenocarcinoma regions. TCRdb re-analysed the PCR reads in MiXCR, keeping a single row per CDR3 protein. The data show 10,000 or so distinct CDR3 sequences, about half seen once. Sequenced input: CD8+ T cells from the margin of a lung tumor. These receptors all stem from a female donor with lung adenocarcinoma. The CD4 and CD8 labels of this study may be unreliable.

This clonotype appeared a single time. Germline is not matched at one junction end, which may reflect a read error. CDR3 DNA sequence: TGCGCGGGGCAGGTCGGGCGAGACCAAGAGACGCAGTATTTC. Protein product: CAGQVGRDQETQYF. The V and J genes are TRBV10-1 and TRBJ2-5; a weak D match, TRBD1 (5 bases). Per the germline V gene, CDR1 is WNHNN and CDR2 is SYGVQD (reference sequence). The CDR3 has 14 amino acids.

This clonotype is categorized as medium-sized. V gene TRBV6-5 combines with J gene TRBJ2-1; 9 bases match TRBD2. The germline V gene encodes CDR1 MNHEY and CDR2 SVGAGI. This CDR3 contains 16 residues. V shed 3 bases and J 8 bases; nucleotides not matched to a gene: 11. This chain's CDR3 is CASSYGGRAAGHEQFF. The CDR3 nucleotides read TGTGCCAGCAGTTATGGCGGGAGGGCCGCCGGACATGAGCAGTTCTTC.

By its share, this clonotype is medium-sized. V gene TRBV6-6 combines with J gene TRBJ2-6; D remains ambiguous. This CDR3 spans 18 amino acids. CDR1 and CDR2 (germline): MNHNY, SVGAGI (reference sequence). Trimming removed 4 bases from V and 2 bases from J, with 18 bases in between. CDR3 sequence reads: CASSSTRVGSAGANVLTF. In DNA form, the CDR3 reads TGTGCCAGCAGTTCCACGAGAGTGGGCTCTGCTGGGGCCAACGTCCTGACTTTC.

V gene TRBV6-1 combines with J gene TRBJ2-1; 7 bases are a match to TRBD1. The J call may not be correct, given that the DNA end is closer to TRBJ2-7. The germline V gene has CDR1 MNHNS and CDR2 SASEGT. The CDR3 consists of 12 residues. DNA for the CDR3: TGTGCCAGCAGCTTGACAGGGCGCGAGCAGTACTTC. This sequence encodes CASSLTGREQYF.

By share, this clonotype counts as medium-sized. The rearrangement joins TRBV7-6 to TRBJ2-5; D remains ambiguous. CDR1 is SGHVS and CDR2 is FNYEAQ in the germline V gene. The CDR3 spans 14 residues. V gave up 5 bases and J gave up 1 base, with 11 bases separating them. The CDR3 DNA follows: TGTGCCAGCAGCCCTTGGGCAGGCCAAGAGACCCAGTACTTC. This codes for CASSPWAGQETQYF.

The J gene is TRBJ2-1, the V gene TRBV7-3; TRBD2 might be the D (6 bases). CDR3 size: 13 residues. CDR1 SGHTA and CDR2 FQGTGA come from the germline V gene. The ends were cut back, 5 bases at V and 4 bases at J, with 9 bases in the middle. CDR3 coding DNA: TGTGCCAGCAGCCAGACTAGTTACAATGAGCAGTTCTTC. Its translation is CASSQTSYNEQFF.

As concerns this clonotype: Compared with germline, one end of the junction differs, possibly owing to a read error. The genes are TRBV6-1 and TRBJ2-3; D may be TRBD1 or TRBD2 (5 bases each). The germline CDR1 and CDR2 sequences are MNHNS and SASEGT. This CDR3 has 16 residues. The CDR3 DNA is TGTGCCAGCAGTGCCACGGGGAGATGGGGCAAAGATATTCAGTACTTT. Protein: CASSATGRWGKDIQYF.

The chain has TRBV7-9 and TRBJ2-1, with D possibly being TRBD2 (5 bases). The J call may be mistaken, given a closer DNA end match to TRBJ2-7. Germline V CDR1 and CDR2: SEHNR, FQNEAQ (reference sequence). The CDR3 length is 16 residues. CDR3 protein: CASSQSGGVVSYEQYF. The CDR3 coding sequence is TGTGCCAGCAGCCAAAGTGGAGGCGTCGTATCCTACGAGCAGTACTTC.